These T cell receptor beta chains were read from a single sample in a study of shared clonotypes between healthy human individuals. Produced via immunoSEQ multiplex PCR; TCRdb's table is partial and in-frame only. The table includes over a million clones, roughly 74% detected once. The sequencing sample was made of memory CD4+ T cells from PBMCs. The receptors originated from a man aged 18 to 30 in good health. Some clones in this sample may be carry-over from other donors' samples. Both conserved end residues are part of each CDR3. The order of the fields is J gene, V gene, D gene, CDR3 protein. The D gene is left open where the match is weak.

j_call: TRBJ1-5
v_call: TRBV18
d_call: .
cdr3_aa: CASRPENQPQHF

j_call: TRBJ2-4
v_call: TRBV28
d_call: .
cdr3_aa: CASSFQGAKNIQYF

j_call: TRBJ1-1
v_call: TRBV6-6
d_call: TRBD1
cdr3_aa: CASSRTGFIEAFF

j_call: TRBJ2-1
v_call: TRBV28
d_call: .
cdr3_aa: CASSLPGRGYSYNEQFF

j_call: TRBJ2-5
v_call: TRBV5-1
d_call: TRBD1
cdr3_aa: CASSYGTGKETQYF

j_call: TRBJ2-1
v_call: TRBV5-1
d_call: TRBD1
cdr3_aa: CASSRQGIGSDEQFF

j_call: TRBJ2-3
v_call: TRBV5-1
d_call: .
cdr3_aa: CASSPVVWDTQYF

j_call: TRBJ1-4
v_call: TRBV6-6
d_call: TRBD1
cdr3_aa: CASSRQGTTNEKLFF

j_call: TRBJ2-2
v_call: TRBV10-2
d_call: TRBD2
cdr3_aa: CASLVREGLTGELFF

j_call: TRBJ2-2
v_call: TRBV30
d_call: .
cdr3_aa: CAWSVSLKNTGELFF

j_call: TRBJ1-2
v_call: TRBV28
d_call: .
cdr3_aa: CASSWDAINYGYTF

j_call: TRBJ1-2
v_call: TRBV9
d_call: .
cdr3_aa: CASSVGNTAAYGYTF

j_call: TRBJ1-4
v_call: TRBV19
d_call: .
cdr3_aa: CASSPLLGKGEKLFF

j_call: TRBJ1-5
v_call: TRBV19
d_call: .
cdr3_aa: CASSNPDGVNQPQHF

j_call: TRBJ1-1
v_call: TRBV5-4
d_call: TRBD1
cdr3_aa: CASSLKGTGAMNTEAFF

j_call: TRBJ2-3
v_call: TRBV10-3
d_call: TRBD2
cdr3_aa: CAIGGGVTDTQYF

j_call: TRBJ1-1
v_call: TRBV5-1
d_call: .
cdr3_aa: CASSPGTQGEAFF

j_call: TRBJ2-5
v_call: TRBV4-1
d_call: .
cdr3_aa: CASSRAGIQETQYF

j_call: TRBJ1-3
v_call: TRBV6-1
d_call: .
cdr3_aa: CASEGFGNTIYF

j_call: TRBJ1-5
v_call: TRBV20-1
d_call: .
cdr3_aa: CSAREGEPQHF

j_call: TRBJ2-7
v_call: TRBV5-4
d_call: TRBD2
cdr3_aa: CASSLATSGSLYEQYF

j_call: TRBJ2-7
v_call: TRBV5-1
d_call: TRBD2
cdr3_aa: CASSLSGINEQYF

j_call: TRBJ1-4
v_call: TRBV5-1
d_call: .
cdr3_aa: CASSLHIKGGSNEKLFF

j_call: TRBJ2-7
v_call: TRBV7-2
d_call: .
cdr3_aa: CASSLIGKTYEQYF

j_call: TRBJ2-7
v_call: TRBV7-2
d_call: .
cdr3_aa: CASRGEGAQYF

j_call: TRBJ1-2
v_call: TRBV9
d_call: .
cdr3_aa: CASSLRGDVYGYTF

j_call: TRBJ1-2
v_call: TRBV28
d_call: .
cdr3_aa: CASTSEGVGYTF

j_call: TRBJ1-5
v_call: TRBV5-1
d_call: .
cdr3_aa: CASSPGTDNQPQHF

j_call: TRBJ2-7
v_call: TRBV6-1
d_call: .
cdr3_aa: CASSIHYEQYF

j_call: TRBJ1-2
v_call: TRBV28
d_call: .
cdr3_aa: CASSSSGGSSNYGYTF

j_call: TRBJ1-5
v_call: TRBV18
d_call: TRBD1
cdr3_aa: CASSPGTGLTQPQHF